This TCR beta chain was sequenced for a study of blood T cell repertoires in COVID-19. In the study overall: The United States, Italy and Spain supplied acute and convalescent COVID-19 samples. The cDNA or gDNA used as material had been derived from T cells, B-cell-depleted T cells, or PBMCs.

As processed by the authors: Estimates of nucleated cell counts were drawn from the amplification of reference gene primers. The protocol was immunoSEQ multiplex PCR, while the TCRdb copy is restricted to in-frame clones and leaves out a portion. D and trimming were read from the DNA, whereas the V and J calls and clone size are those reported in that table. The data contain fewer than 100,000 clones, 80% of them singletons. Per germline, CDR1 LNHDA and CDR2 SQIVND (reference sequence). CDR3 size: 15 residues. V was cut by 7 bases and J by 0 bases, with 14 bases left in between. The sample consisted of peripheral blood. The chain uses TRBV19 and TRBJ2-3, with D possibly TRBD2 on 6 matching bases. The clonotype comes from a woman in her 70s with acute or convalescent COVID-19. The CDR3 here is CASTSSGTSTDTQYF. The CDR3 DNA reads as TGTGCCAGTACCTCCTCAGGGACTAGCACAGATACGCAGTATTTT.